This entry concerns a single T cell receptor beta chain. These data belong to a study of blood T cell repertoires in COVID-19. Across the whole study: The United States, Italy and Spain supplied acute and convalescent COVID-19 samples. The cDNA or gDNA used as material had been derived from T cells, B-cell-depleted T cells, or PBMCs.

Sequencing was performed with immunoSEQ multiplex PCR; in TCRdb, only in-frame clones are kept and a portion is missing. The sample has some 360,000 clones; 70% to 90% are singletons. V lost 2 bases to trimming and J lost 5 bases; unmatched junction nucleotides: 7. Germline V CDR1 and CDR2: SGHAT, FQNNGV. The CDR3 is made up of 15 amino acids. Seattle patients were enrolled during active infection and followed longitudinally. The J gene is TRBJ1-2, the V gene TRBV11-2; 8 nucleotides line up with TRBD1. Sequenced input: peripheral blood. This sequence was found in a woman aged 60-75 years with COVID-19, enrolled during active disease. CDR3: CASSLSPQGAYGYTF. The CDR3 DNA follows: TGTGCCAGCAGCTTATCCCCCCAGGGGGCGTATGGCTACACCTTC.